This TCR beta chain was observed in a study of PD-L1 blockade in urothelial cancer. This clone was seen more than once but under ten times. Trimming stripped 6 bases from V and 5 bases from J, with 23 bases between. CDR3 length equals 17 residues. Germline assignment: CDR1 MDHEN and CDR2 SYDVKM. Here immunoSEQ multiplex PCR was the method, and the copy in TCRdb shows in-frame clones only, minus some. The sample shows some 40,000 clones, over 65% of them seen only once. This material consisted of PBMCs, taken around atezolizumab (anti-PD-L1) treatment. The chain carries TRBV28 and TRBJ1-5; unclear D gene. The TCR originated in a man aged 55 to 69 with urothelial cancer. The CDR3 reads CASSLLLRVLEHQPQHF. CDR3 sequence (DNA): TGTGCCAGCAGCCTACTTCTCCGGGTCTTGGAGCATCAGCCCCAGCATTTT.